This entry lists 13 T cell receptor beta chains sequenced from one sample in a study of T cell repertoires in aging, cancer and after chemotherapy. TCR beta rearrangements were amplified from peripheral blood genomic DNA. Multiplex touch-down PCR with TRB-A/B primers amplified rearranged V-D-J TRB sequences. TCRdb itself ran the multiplex PCR reads through MiXCR, one entry per CDR3 protein. The data hold roughly 2,100 distinct CDR3 sequences, with 20% to 30% observed a single time. The sequenced material came from blood. These receptors were obtained from a human donor with a solid tumor.

The chain employs TRBV7-9 and TRBJ1-4; 9 positions match TRBD1. CDR3 length equals 15 residues. The V and J ends lost 1 base and 10 bases, in that order; junction bases with no gene match: 7. Per the germline V gene, CDR1 is SEHNR and CDR2 is FQNEAQ (reference sequence). CDR3 coding DNA: TGTGCCAGCAGCTTAGTACAGGGGGCGGAATTAAAACTGTTTTTT. As protein: CASSLVQGAELKLFF.

This rearrangement joins TRBV30 to TRBJ1-2; a possible D gene is TRBD1 (6 bases). V was trimmed by 0 bases and J by 4 bases, leaving 18 bases between them. CDR1 GTSNPN and CDR2 SVGIG come from the germline V gene (reference sequence). CDR3 size: 16 residues. The CDR3 here is CAWSVRSTGLTYGYTF. The CDR3 region has the DNA TGTGCCTGGAGTGTCCGATCGACAGGTCTTACCTATGGCTACACCTTC.

By frequency in the sample, this clonotype is medium-sized. J is TRBJ1-5 and V is TRBV19, with 11 bases identical to TRBD1. The CDR3 consists of 15 residues. V was clipped by 7 bases and J by 6 bases; unmatched bases: 8. CDR1 LNHDA and CDR2 SQIVND come from the germline V gene (reference sequence). As DNA, the CDR3 is TGTGCCAGTAAGGAAACCGGGACAGGGGGTCAGCCCCAGCATTTT. Translation: CASKETGTGGQPQHF.

By frequency in the sample, this clonotype is medium-sized. Here the CDR3 reads CASSSGAGYNEQFF. The CDR3 DNA follows: TGTGCCAGCAGCTCCGGGGCGGGCTACAATGAGCAGTTCTTC. This chain links TRBV7-3 with TRBJ2-1; D tentatively reads TRBD1 or TRBD2 (5 bases each). Trimming took off 4 bases at V and 3 bases at J, with 10 bases between the two ends. The CDR3 spans 14 residues. From germline, CDR1 is SGHTA and CDR2 FQGTGA. The full variable domain, rest sourced from reference TRBV7-3 and TRBJ2-1, is GAGVSQTPSNKVTEKGKYVELRCDPISGHTALYWYRQSLGQGPEFLIYFQGTGAADDSGLPNDRFFAVRPEGSVSTLKIQRTERGDSAVYLCASSSGAGYNEQFFGPGTRLTVL.

This clonotype is termed medium-sized. The CDR3 is CSARVRDNEQFF. As DNA, the CDR3 is TGCAGTGCTAGGGTCAGGGACAATGAGCAGTTCTTC. This chain links TRBV20-1 with TRBJ2-1, with D perhaps TRBD1 (5 bases). V was trimmed by 3 bases and J by 5 bases, leaving 8 bases between them. The CDR3 has 12 amino acids. Germline values: CDR1 DFQATT, CDR2 SNEGSKA (reference sequence).

This clonotype is deemed medium-sized (0.01 to 0.1%). The chain uses TRBV6-1 and TRBJ2-3; TRBD2 matches at 7 bases. CDR1 is MNHNS, CDR2 SASEGT, per germline. This CDR3 spans 14 amino acids. V was clipped by 7 bases and J by 4 bases; unmatched bases: 8. As DNA, the CDR3 is TGTGCCAGCATAGGCGGGAGCACGTCAGATACGCAGTATTTT. Translation: CASIGGSTSDTQYF.

This clonotype was found a few times. This chain links TRBV11-3 with TRBJ2-1; 10 nucleotides align to TRBD2. The CDR3 runs to 14 residues. Trimming cost V 5 bases and J 5 bases; bases outside gene matches: 3. The germline V gene encodes CDR1 SGHNT and CDR2 YENEEA. The CDR3 DNA follows: TGTGCCAGCAGCCGTCTAGCGGGGGACAATGAGCAGTTCTTC. Translation: CASSRLAGDNEQFF.

This clonotype has only a few counts. V and J are TRBV4-1 and TRBJ2-7; D is perhaps TRBD2 (6 bases). The CDR3 extends over 15 amino acids. V was cut by 2 bases and J by 2 bases, with 13 bases left in between. The germline gives CDR1 MGHRA, CDR2 YSYEKL. The chain's CDR3 is CASSQMRGGTYEQYF. The CDR3 nucleotides are TGCGCCAGCAGCCAAATGCGTGGCGGGACCTACGAGCAGTACTTC.

This clonotype is medium-sized in the sample. The chain couples TRBV4-3 to TRBJ2-5; 7 bases match TRBD2. Losses at the gene ends were 0 bases for V and 5 bases for J; bases not matched to a gene: 9. This CDR3 spans 16 amino acids. CDR1 is LGHNA, CDR2 YSLEER, per germline. The CDR3 loop reads CASSQDGAGVRETQYF. DNA for the CDR3: TGCGCCAGCAGCCAAGACGGGGCGGGAGTGAGGGAGACCCAGTACTTC.

By sample share, this clonotype is medium-sized (0.01 to 0.1%). The J gene is TRBJ2-5, the V gene TRBV4-1; D is ambiguous. The CDR3 totals 12 residues. Germline values: CDR1 MGHRA, CDR2 YSYEKL. Trimming took off 7 bases at V and 5 bases at J, with 11 bases between the two ends. This chain's CDR3 is CASNKVGETQYF. CDR3 nucleotide sequence: TGCGCCAGCAATAAAGTGGGGGAGACCCAGTACTTC.

Details on this clonotype: A much larger clonotype is one base distant, so this may be a read error. This rearrangement joins TRBV6-1 to TRBJ1-1, with D hard to call. This CDR3 comprises 13 residues. Trimming shortened V by 5 bases and J by 1 base, and 8 bases separated the two germline ends. CDR1 and CDR2 (germline): MNHNS, SASEGT. The DNA for the CDR3 is TGTGCCAGCAGTCAGAACAAGAACACTGAAGCTTTCTTT. It specifies CASSQNKNTEAFF.

This clonotype is termed medium-sized. The chain is built from TRBV12-3 or TRBV12-4 and TRBJ1-5; D unclear. V was shortened by 2 bases and J by 2 bases, with 13 bases between the two germline ends. The CDR3 is made up of 16 amino acids. CDR3 sequence reads: CASSLTGGMGNQPQHF. The CDR3 DNA reads TGTGCCAGCAGTTTAACGGGCGGAATGGGCAATCAGCCCCAGCATTTT.

This clonotype was counted between two and nine times. The rearrangement links TRBV2 to TRBJ2-1, with 8 bases that match TRBD2. Germline V gene lookup returns CDR1 SNHLY and CDR2 FYNNEI. Trimming cost V 2 bases and J 7 bases; bases outside gene matches: 7. The CDR3 is made up of 15 amino acids. As DNA, the CDR3 is TGTGCCAGCAGTGAACCCGGAGCGGGAGTAAATGAGCAGTTCTTC. Its protein is CASSEPGAGVNEQFF.